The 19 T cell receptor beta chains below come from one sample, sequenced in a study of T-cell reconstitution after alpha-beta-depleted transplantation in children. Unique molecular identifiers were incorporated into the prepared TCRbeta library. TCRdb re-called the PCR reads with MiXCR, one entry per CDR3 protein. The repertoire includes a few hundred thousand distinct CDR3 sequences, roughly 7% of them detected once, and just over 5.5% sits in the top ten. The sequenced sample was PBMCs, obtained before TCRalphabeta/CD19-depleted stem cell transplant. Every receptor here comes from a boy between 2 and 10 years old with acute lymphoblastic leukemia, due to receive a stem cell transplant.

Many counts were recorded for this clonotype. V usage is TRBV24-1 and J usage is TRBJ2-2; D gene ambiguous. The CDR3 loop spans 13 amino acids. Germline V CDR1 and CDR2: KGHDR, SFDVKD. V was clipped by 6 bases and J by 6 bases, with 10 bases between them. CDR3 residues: CATSRFAAGELFF. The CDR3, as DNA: TGTGCCACCAGTCGTTTCGCGGCCGGGGAGCTGTTTTTT.

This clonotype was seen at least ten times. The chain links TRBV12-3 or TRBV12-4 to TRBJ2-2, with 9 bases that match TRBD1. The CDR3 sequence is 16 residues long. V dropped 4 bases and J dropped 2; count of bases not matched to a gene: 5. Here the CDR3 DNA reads TGTGCCAGCAGTTCCTGGGACAGGGTAAACACCGGGGAGCTGTTTTTT. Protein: CASSSWDRVNTGELFF.

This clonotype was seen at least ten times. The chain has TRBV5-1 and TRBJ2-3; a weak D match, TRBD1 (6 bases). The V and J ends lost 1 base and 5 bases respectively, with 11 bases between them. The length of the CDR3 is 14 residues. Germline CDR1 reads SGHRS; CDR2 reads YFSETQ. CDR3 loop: CASSLWEQGDTQYF. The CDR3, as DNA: TGCGCCAGCAGCTTGTGGGAACAGGGAGATACGCAGTATTTT.

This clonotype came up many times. CDR3 in DNA: TGTGCCAGCAGATTTACAGGAGAGAATTCACCCCTCCACTTT. Amino acids: CASRFTGENSPLHF. The chain employs TRBV6-5 and TRBJ1-6, with a possible D match to TRBD1 (5 bases). The V gene lost 6 bases and the J gene lost 7 bases, with 13 bases spanning the gap. Per the germline V gene, CDR1 is MNHEY and CDR2 is SVGAGI. This CDR3 is 14 amino acids long.

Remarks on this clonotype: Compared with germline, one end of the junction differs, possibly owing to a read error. The CDR3 DNA reads TGCATTGCTAGAGAACCAGGGCCTTGGACCGGGGAGCTGTTTTTT. This encodes CIAREPGPWTGELFF. J is TRBJ2-2 and V is TRBV20-1, with D possibly being TRBD1 (5 bases). The CDR3 totals 15 residues. In germline, CDR1 is DFQATT, CDR2 SNEGSKA (reference sequence).

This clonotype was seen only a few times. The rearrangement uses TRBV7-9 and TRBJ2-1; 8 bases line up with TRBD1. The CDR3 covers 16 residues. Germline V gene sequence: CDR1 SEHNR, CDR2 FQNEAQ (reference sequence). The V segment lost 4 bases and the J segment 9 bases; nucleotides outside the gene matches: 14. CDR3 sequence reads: CASSSTRTGPLSEQFF. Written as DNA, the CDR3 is TGTGCCAGCAGCTCGACCCGGACAGGGCCACTCAGTGAGCAGTTCTTC.

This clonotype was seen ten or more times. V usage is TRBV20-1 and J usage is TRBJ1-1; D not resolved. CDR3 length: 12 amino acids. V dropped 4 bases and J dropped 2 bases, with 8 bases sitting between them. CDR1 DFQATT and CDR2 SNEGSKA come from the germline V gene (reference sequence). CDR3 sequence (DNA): TGCAGTGCTAACCCAGGCAACACTGAAGCTTTCTTT. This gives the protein CSANPGNTEAFF.

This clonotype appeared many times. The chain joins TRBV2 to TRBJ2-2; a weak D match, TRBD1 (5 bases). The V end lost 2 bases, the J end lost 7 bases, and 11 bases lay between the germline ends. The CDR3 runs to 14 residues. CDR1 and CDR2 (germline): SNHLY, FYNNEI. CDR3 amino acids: CASSEKGPGGELFF. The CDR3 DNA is TGTGCCAGCAGTGAAAAGGGGCCAGGCGGGGAGCTGTTTTTT.

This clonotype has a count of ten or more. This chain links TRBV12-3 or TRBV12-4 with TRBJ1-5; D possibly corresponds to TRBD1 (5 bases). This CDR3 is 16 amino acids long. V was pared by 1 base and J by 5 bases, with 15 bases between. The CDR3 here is CASSLGAGQTYQPQHF. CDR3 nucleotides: TGTGCCAGCAGTTTAGGGGCAGGGCAGACCTATCAGCCCCAGCATTTT.

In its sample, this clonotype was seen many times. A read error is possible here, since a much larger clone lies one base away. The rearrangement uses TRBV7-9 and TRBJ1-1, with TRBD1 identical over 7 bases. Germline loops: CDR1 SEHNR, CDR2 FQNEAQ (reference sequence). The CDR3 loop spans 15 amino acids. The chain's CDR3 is CAGSSDRESHTEAFF. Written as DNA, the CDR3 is TGTGCCGGCAGCTCAGACAGGGAATCTCACACTGAAGCTTTCTTT.

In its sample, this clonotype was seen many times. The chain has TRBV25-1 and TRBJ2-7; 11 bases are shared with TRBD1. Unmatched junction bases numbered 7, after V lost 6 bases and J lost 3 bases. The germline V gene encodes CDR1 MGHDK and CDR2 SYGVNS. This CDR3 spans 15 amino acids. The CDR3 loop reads CASSNLGTGGYEQYF. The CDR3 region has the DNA TGTGCCAGCAGCAACCTCGGGACAGGGGGCTACGAGCAGTACTTC.

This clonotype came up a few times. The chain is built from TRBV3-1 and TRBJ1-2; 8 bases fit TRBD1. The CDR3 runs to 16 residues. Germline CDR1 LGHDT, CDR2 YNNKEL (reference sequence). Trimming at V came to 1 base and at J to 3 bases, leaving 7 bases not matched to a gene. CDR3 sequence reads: CASSQGTGWVDYGYTF. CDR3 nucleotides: TGTGCCAGCAGCCAAGGGACAGGGTGGGTCGACTATGGCTACACCTTC. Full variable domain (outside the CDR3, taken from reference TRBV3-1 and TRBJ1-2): DTAVSQTPKYLVTQMGNDKSIKCEQNLGHDTMYWYKQDSKKFLKIMFSYNNKELIINETVPNRFSPKSPDKAHLNLHINSLELGDSAVYFCASSQGTGWVDYGYTFGSGTRLTVV.

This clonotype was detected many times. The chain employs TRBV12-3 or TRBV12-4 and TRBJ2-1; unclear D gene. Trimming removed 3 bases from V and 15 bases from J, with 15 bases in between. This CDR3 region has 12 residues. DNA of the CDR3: TGTGCCAGCAGTTTTCCCCGGGCCCCGGTGTTCTTC. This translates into CASSFPRAPVFF.

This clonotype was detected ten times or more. The CDR3 nucleotides are TGTGCCAGCAGCTTAGTGACGTCCGGGGACTCTACAAGTGAGCAGTTCTTC. It yields the protein CASSLVTSGDSTSEQFF. V is TRBV7-2 and J is TRBJ2-1; the D gene is possibly TRBD2 (6 bases). V was trimmed by 1 base and J by 9 bases, leaving 22 bases between them. Germline CDR1 is SGHTA and CDR2 is FQGNSA. The CDR3 contains 17 residues.

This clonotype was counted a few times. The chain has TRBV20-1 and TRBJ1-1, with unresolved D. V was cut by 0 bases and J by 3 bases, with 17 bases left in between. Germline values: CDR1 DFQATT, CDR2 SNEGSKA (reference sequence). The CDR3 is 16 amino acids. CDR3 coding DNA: TGCAGTGCTAGAGACCTGAGTGGAGAGTCGGACACTGAAGCTTTCTTT. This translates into CSARDLSGESDTEAFF.

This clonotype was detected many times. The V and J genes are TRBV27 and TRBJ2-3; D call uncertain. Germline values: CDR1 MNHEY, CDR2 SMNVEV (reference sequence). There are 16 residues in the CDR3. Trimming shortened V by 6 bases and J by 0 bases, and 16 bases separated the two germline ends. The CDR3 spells CASSQRLGGSTDTQYF. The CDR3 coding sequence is TGTGCCAGCAGCCAACGTTTGGGCGGTAGCACAGATACGCAGTATTTT.

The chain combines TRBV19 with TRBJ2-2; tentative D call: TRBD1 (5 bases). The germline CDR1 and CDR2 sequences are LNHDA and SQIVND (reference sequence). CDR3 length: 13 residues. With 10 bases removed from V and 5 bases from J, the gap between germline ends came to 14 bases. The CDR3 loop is CATLGQHTGELFF. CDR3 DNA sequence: TGTGCCACCCTGGGGCAGCATACCGGGGAGCTGTTTTTT.

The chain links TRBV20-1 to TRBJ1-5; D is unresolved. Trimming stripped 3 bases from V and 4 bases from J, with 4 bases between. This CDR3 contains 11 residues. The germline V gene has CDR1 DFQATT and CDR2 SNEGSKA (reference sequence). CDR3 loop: CSASGNQPQHF. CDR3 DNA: TGCAGTGCTAGCGGGAATCAGCCCCAGCATTTT.

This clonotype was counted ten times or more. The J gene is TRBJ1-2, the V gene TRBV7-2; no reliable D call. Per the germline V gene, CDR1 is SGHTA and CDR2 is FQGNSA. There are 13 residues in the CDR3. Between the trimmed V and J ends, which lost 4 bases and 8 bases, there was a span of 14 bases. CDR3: CASSSSRGGGYTF. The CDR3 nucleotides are TGTGCCAGCAGCTCCAGTAGAGGTGGAGGCTACACCTTC.